The 29 T cell receptor beta chains in this list originate from one sample, sequenced in a study of cytomegalovirus exposure and HLA in healthy donors. It was with 60 Vbeta and 13 Jbeta primers that the PCR ran. Some clones are missing from TCRdb's copy, which holds only in-frame ones; the method was immunoSEQ multiplex PCR. This table has under 200,000 clones, roughly 76% appearing once. Source material: PBMCs. Receptors originate from a woman aged 45-60 years in good health and CMV-seronegative.

CDR3 in DNA: TGTGCCAGCAGTGAAGGGCGAGGGACTGAAGCTTTCTTT. Translated, it gives CASSEGRGTEAFF. V usage is TRBV2 and J usage is TRBJ1-1; no reliable D call. The CDR3 extends over 13 amino acids. With 1 base removed from V and 5 bases from J, the gap between germline ends came to 8 bases. Germline V gene data show CDR1 as SNHLY and CDR2 as FYNNEI.

The chain is built from TRBV7-2 and TRBJ2-5; D not certain. The CDR3 spans 12 residues. The V end was cut by 6 bases, the J end by 8 bases, with 13 bases between. The V gene's germline CDR1 is SGHTA and CDR2 FQGNSA. The CDR3 region has the DNA TGTGCCAGCAGTCCTGAGTCGGTAACCCAGTACTTC. It codes for CASSPESVTQYF.

This clone is a singleton in its sample. V gene TRBV5-6 combines with J gene TRBJ1-2; 7 nucleotides agree with TRBD1. The CDR3 is 13 amino acids. Per germline, CDR1 SGHDT and CDR2 YYEEEE. V gave up 1 base and J gave up 6 bases; unmatched junction bases: 3. The CDR3 DNA follows: TGTGCCAGCAGCTTGCTGGGGACAGATGGCTACACCTTC. Translating gives CASSLLGTDGYTF.

Regarding this clone: Other DNA sequences in the same sample also yield this CDR3. This CDR3 reads CASSLEAGRAEAFF. The CDR3 nucleotides read TGTGCCAGCAGCTTAGAGGCTGGGCGGGCTGAAGCTTTCTTT. This chain links TRBV7-2 with TRBJ1-1; D gene uncertain. The germline V and J ends were trimmed by 1 base and 6 bases, with 12 bases remaining between them. The CDR3 covers 14 residues. Germline CDR1 and CDR2: SGHTA and FQGNSA.

The rearrangement joins TRBV20-1 to TRBJ1-3, with 7 nucleotides matching TRBD1. V was clipped by 4 bases and J by 7 bases; unmatched bases: 1. Germline assignment: CDR1 DFQATT and CDR2 SNEGSKA (reference sequence). The CDR3 sequence is 11 residues long. DNA for the CDR3: TGCAGTGCTATCAGGGGGAACACCATATATTTT. It encodes CSAIRGNTIYF.

The rearrangement links TRBV7-9 to TRBJ2-7; 13 bases are shared with TRBD2. The V and J ends lost 3 bases and 0 bases, in that order; junction bases with no gene match: 2. Germline V CDR1 and CDR2: SEHNR, FQNEAQ (reference sequence). The CDR3 length is 16 residues. The CDR3 loop reads CASSFWTSGSSYEQYF. The CDR3 coding sequence is TGTGCCAGCAGCTTTTGGACTAGCGGGAGCTCCTACGAGCAGTACTTC.

This clone was observed a few times. The chain recombines TRBV2 with TRBJ2-3; a weak D match, TRBD2 (5 bases). Trimming removed 1 base from V and 1 base from J, with 9 bases in between. The CDR3 is 15 amino acids. Germline V gene lookup returns CDR1 SNHLY and CDR2 FYNNEI. The CDR3 region is CASSEGRAGTDTQYF. CDR3 DNA: TGTGCCAGCAGTGAAGGGCGGGCGGGCACAGATACGCAGTATTTT.

J is TRBJ2-2 and V is TRBV7-9, with TRBD2 identical over 7 bases. J lost 1 base, V lost 1 base, and 3 bases had no gene match. This CDR3 is 16 amino acids long. Germline V CDR1 and CDR2: SEHNR, FQNEAQ (reference sequence). CDR3 loop: CASSLGPSGNTGELFF. The CDR3 nucleotides are TGTGCCAGCAGCTTAGGGCCTAGCGGGAACACCGGGGAGCTGTTTTTT. Full variable domain (missing parts from reference TRBV7-9 and TRBJ2-2): DTGVSQNPRHKITKRGQNVTFRCDPISEHNRLYWYRQTLGQGPEFLTYFQNEAQLEKSRLLSDRFSAERPKGSFSTLEIQRTEQGDSAMYLCASSLGPSGNTGELFFGEGSRLTVL.

The chain uses TRBV2 and TRBJ2-2; TRBD2 agrees at 8 bases. The CDR3 has 14 amino acids. V lost 6 bases to trimming and J lost 5 bases; unmatched junction nucleotides: 5. Per the germline V gene, CDR1 is SNHLY and CDR2 is FYNNEI. DNA of the CDR3: TGTGCCAGCAGCCCCGGGACTAGGACCGGGGAGCTGTTTTTT. It yields the protein CASSPGTRTGELFF.

The J gene is TRBJ2-7, the V gene TRBV7-9; TRBD1 matches at 9 bases. V shed 4 bases and J 2 bases; nucleotides not matched to a gene: 0. Germline V lookup: CDR1 SEHNR, CDR2 FQNEAQ (reference sequence). The CDR3 is made up of 13 amino acids. In DNA form, the CDR3 reads TGTGCCAGCAGCTGGGACAGGGCCTACGAGCAGTACTTC. Translated, it gives CASSWDRAYEQYF.

The chain has TRBV9 and TRBJ1-2; tentatively, D is TRBD1 (5 bases). This CDR3 comprises 13 residues. Trimming left V 3 bases short and J 8 bases short, with 14 bases between. Germline V gene sequence: CDR1 SGDLS, CDR2 YYNGEE. In DNA, the CDR3 is TGTGCCAGCAGCGACCGCGGGGCGAGAGGCTACACCTTC. Protein sequence: CASSDRGARGYTF.

V is TRBV10-1 and J is TRBJ1-2; 8 bases align to TRBD1. Germline trimming cut 6 bases from V and 8 bases from J; bases unmatched to any gene: 14. Germline assignment: CDR1 WNHNN and CDR2 SYGVQD (reference sequence). CDR3 length equals 15 residues. The DNA of the CDR3 is TGCGCCAGCAGCCACTACCGACAGGGGAGTAGCGGCTACACCTTC. This gives the protein CASSHYRQGSSGYTF.

The chain carries TRBV5-4 and TRBJ1-2, with D unclear. Germline-derived CDR1 and CDR2 are SGHNT and YYREEE (reference sequence). This CDR3 spans 14 amino acids. V was clipped by 0 bases and J by 3 bases, with 9 bases between them. CDR3 in DNA: TGTGCCAGCAGCTTGGGAGTAAGTGACTATGGCTACACCTTC. Translating gives CASSLGVSDYGYTF.

CDR3 region: CASSGLAGGLNEQFF. The DNA for the CDR3 is TGTGCCAGTAGTGGACTAGCGGGAGGGCTGAATGAGCAGTTCTTC. V usage is TRBV19 and J usage is TRBJ2-1, with 15 positions matching TRBD2. CDR3 length equals 15 residues. The V and J ends lost 5 bases and 7 bases, in that order; junction bases with no gene match: 3. Germline CDR1 reads LNHDA; CDR2 reads SQIVND (reference sequence). Variable domain in full (rest from reference TRBV19 and TRBJ2-1): DGGITQSPKYLFRKEGQNVTLSCEQNLNHDAMYWYRQDPGQGLRLIYYSQIVNDFQKGDIAEGYSVSREKKESFPLTVTSAQKNPTAFYLCASSGLAGGLNEQFFGPGTRLTVL.

The chain uses TRBV18 and TRBJ1-4, with D hard to call. Germline-derived CDR1 and CDR2 are KGHSH and LQKENI. CDR3 length equals 16 residues. Trimming removed 2 bases from V and 3 bases from J, with 13 bases in between. CDR3 bases: TGTGCCAGCTCACCAACGTTGGAAGGAGCTAATGAAAAACTGTTTTTT. Translation gives CASSPTLEGANEKLFF. The variable domain in full, completed from reference TRBV18 and TRBJ1-4, reads NAGVMQNPRHLVRRRGQEARLRCSPMKGHSHVYWYRQLPEEGLKFMVYLQKENIIDESGMPKERFSAEFPKEGPSILRIQQVVRGDSAAYFCASSPTLEGANEKLFFGSGTQLSVL.

V gene TRBV5-4 combines with J gene TRBJ2-3, with TRBD2 matching 10 bases. This CDR3 spans 15 amino acids. V dropped 4 bases and J dropped 2; count of bases not matched to a gene: 4. Germline-derived CDR1 and CDR2 are SGHNT and YYREEE (reference sequence). The CDR3 is CASSETSGTTDTQYF. The CDR3 nucleotides are TGTGCCAGCAGCGAAACTAGCGGGACCACAGATACGCAGTATTTT. The whole variable domain, remainder taken from reference TRBV5-4 and TRBJ2-3, is ETGVTQSPTHLIKTRGQQVTLRCSSQSGHNTVSWYQQALGQGPQFIFQYYREEENGRGNFPPRFSGLQFPNYSSELNVNALELDDSALYLCASSETSGTTDTQYFGPGTRLTVL.

J is TRBJ1-5 and V is TRBV19, with TRBD1 matching over 7 bases. CDR1 is LNHDA and CDR2 is SQIVND in the germline V gene (reference sequence). The V segment lost 10 bases and the J segment 7 bases; nucleotides outside the gene matches: 10. The CDR3 length is 13 residues. CDR3 sequence (DNA): TGTGCCACCTCGGGACAGATCTACCAGCCCCAGCATTTT. Its translation: CATSGQIYQPQHF.

This sequence joins TRBV9 and TRBJ2-1, with TRBD2 matching over 13 bases. After removal of 3 bases from V and 8 bases from J, the junction contained 5 bases not matched to a gene. Germline assignment: CDR1 SGDLS and CDR2 YYNGEE. The CDR3 extends over 15 amino acids. For the CDR3, the DNA is TGTGCCAGCAGCGAGGGACTAGCGGGAACCTATGAGCAGTTCTTC. Translating gives CASSEGLAGTYEQFF.

This clone was seen more than once but under ten times. J is TRBJ1-1 and V is TRBV4-1, with D uncertain. V lost 4 bases and J lost 0, with 12 bases in between. Germline assignment: CDR1 MGHRA and CDR2 YSYEKL. This CDR3 spans 15 amino acids. DNA of the CDR3: TGCGCCAGCAGCCCCAGGACTCAGTTGAACACTGAAGCTTTCTTT. Amino acid sequence: CASSPRTQLNTEAFF.

V usage is TRBV4-3 and J usage is TRBJ1-4, with 7 nucleotides matching TRBD1. Trimming removed 2 bases from V and 6 bases from J; junction bases left unmatched: 6. The germline V gene encodes CDR1 LGHNA and CDR2 YSLEER. The CDR3 sequence is 15 residues long. The CDR3 region is CASSQSRDSYEKLFF. CDR3 in DNA: TGCGCCAGCAGCCAATCCCGGGACAGCTATGAAAAACTGTTTTTT.

The V and J genes are TRBV19 and TRBJ1-6; D not certain. Trimming took 6 bases from V and 8 from J, leaving 8 bases between them. The germline gives CDR1 LNHDA, CDR2 SQIVND (reference sequence). The CDR3 runs 12 residues. CDR3 nucleotide sequence: TGTGCCAGTAGGCAGTACGATTCACCCCTCCACTTT. It encodes CASRQYDSPLHF.

The gene calls are TRBV5-8 and TRBJ1-5, with D uncertain. Between the trimmed V and J ends, which lost 0 bases and 6 bases, there was a span of 10 bases. CDR3 length equals 14 residues. CDR1 is SGHTS and CDR2 is YDEGEE in the germline V gene. The CDR3 bases are TGTGCCAGCAGCTTGGGAACAGCAGGTCAGCCCCAGCATTTT. This translates into CASSLGTAGQPQHF.

The rearrangement uses TRBV7-2 and TRBJ2-7, with 10 bases that match TRBD2. The CDR3 spans 16 residues. The V and J ends lost 1 base and 2 bases, in that order; junction bases with no gene match: 5. Germline V gives CDR1 SGHTA, CDR2 FQGNSA. The CDR3 spells CASSLVRLAGAYEQYF. CDR3 DNA: TGTGCCAGCAGCTTAGTTCGGCTAGCGGGAGCCTACGAGCAGTACTTC.

The chain joins TRBV10-2 to TRBJ2-6; 10 nucleotides match TRBD1. V lost 6 bases, J lost 2 bases, and 13 bases stayed unmatched. Germline V lookup: CDR1 WSHSY, CDR2 SAAADI. The CDR3 has 19 amino acids. For the CDR3, the DNA is TGCGCCAGCAGGACCAACTGGGGACAGGGGACCGCTGGGGCCAACGTCCTGACTTTC. Protein product: CASRTNWGQGTAGANVLTF.

V usage is TRBV9 and J usage is TRBJ1-1; D ambiguous. V lost 3 bases to trimming and J lost 3 bases, with 12 bases between them. The V gene's germline CDR1 is SGDLS and CDR2 YYNGEE. This CDR3 contains 14 residues. The CDR3 nucleotides read TGTGCCAGCAGCGGTATCCTCGCGGACACTGAAGCTTTCTTT. Translating gives CASSGILADTEAFF. Using reference TRBV9 and TRBJ1-1 for the parts outside the CDR3, the full variable domain is DSGVTQTPKHLITATGQRVTLRCSPRSGDLSVYWYQQSLDQGLQFLIQYYNGEERAKGNILERFSAQQFPDLHSELNLSSLELGDSALYFCASSGILADTEAFFGQGTRLTVV.

The CDR3 region has the DNA TGTGCCAGCAGCCAAAATACAGGGGGCAACGAAAAACTGTTTTTT. It specifies CASSQNTGGNEKLFF. The V gene is TRBV4-2, the J gene TRBJ1-4; 9 bases are a match to TRBD1. V gave up 2 bases and J gave up 8 bases; unmatched junction bases: 6. Germline V lookup: CDR1 LGHNA, CDR2 YNFKEQ. This CDR3 contains 15 residues.

The chain is built from TRBV4-3 and TRBJ2-1; TRBD2 matches 10 bases. The CDR3 totals 17 residues. Per germline, CDR1 LGHNA and CDR2 YSLEER. After removal of 0 bases from V and 2 bases from J, the junction contained 4 bases not matched to a gene. The chain's CDR3 is CASSQDGGTSAYNEQFF. In DNA form, the CDR3 reads TGCGCCAGCAGCCAAGATGGCGGGACTAGCGCCTACAATGAGCAGTTCTTC.

This rearrangement joins TRBV19 to TRBJ2-2, with D possibly TRBD1 on 5 matching bases. V was shortened by 4 bases and J by 1 base, with 7 bases between the two germline ends. The CDR3 sequence is 14 residues long. The germline CDR1 and CDR2 sequences are LNHDA and SQIVND (reference sequence). DNA of the CDR3: TGTGCCAGTAGTAAGACAGTGAACACCGGGGAGCTGTTTTTT. It is translated as CASSKTVNTGELFF.

V gene TRBV9 combines with J gene TRBJ1-1; 7 positions match TRBD1. After removal of 2 bases from V and 5 bases from J, the junction contained 6 bases not matched to a gene. The CDR3 is made up of 14 amino acids. Per germline, CDR1 SGDLS and CDR2 YYNGEE. Here the CDR3 reads CASSVTGALTEAFF. The CDR3 region has the DNA TGTGCCAGCAGCGTCACAGGGGCTCTGACTGAAGCTTTCTTT.